Listed here is a single T cell receptor (beta chain). Antigen specificity is unknown. Quantitative 5'-RACE was performed with molecular barcodes, and it yielded the TCR beta libraries. TCRdb analysed the 5' RACE reads with MiXCR anew, one entry per CDR3 protein. The data hold 300,000 to 400,000 distinct CDR3 sequences, with 20% to 25% observed a single time. These data belong to a study of CD8 T cells in ankylosing spondylitis. Study-wide results and limits: Enrichment of disease-linked clones was reportedly significant in matched ankylosing spondylitis synovial fluid.

Germline assignment: CDR1 SNHLY and CDR2 FYNNEI. The CDR3 sequence is 14 residues long. V lost 3 bases and J 1 base, leaving 9 bases between the germline ends. This clonotype was obtained from a male donor with ankylosing spondylitis or in good health (not recorded which). The chain employs TRBV2 and TRBJ1-1, with a tentative D call TRBD1 (6 bases). The sample comprised blood, either unsorted or a sorted T cell fraction (not recorded which). The CDR3 loop reads CASSDSGANTEAFF. CDR3 nucleotides: TGTGCCAGCAGTGACTCAGGGGCGAACACTGAAGCTTTCTTT.